Here is one TCR beta chain with its context. Unique molecular identifiers were in the cDNA, with template-switch universal primer binding. TCRdb used MiXCR to reprocess the 5' RACE reads, holding one entry per CDR3 protein. Of 400,000 to 650,000 distinct CDR3 sequences listed, under 25% are singletons. The data were obtained in a study of identical twins. The V end was cut by 5 bases, the J end by 1 base, with 11 bases between. CDR1 and CDR2 from the germline V gene are DFQATT and SNEGSKA (reference sequence). The CDR3 contains 13 residues. These data are also associated with another study on T cells expressing NK-cell markers. From that study: HCMV specificity of expanded NKG2C+ T cell clones remained unclear.

J is TRBJ2-5 and V is TRBV20-1; no firm D call. The sequencing input was CD4+ T cells sorted from blood. This receptor was obtained from a woman younger than 35 in good health. CDR3 in amino acids: CSAPKGFQETQYF. For the CDR3, the DNA is TGCAGTGCTCCTAAGGGATTCCAAGAGACCCAGTACTTC.